This entry describes one T cell receptor (beta chain). The source of the sample is a study of T cell changes during pregnancy in multiple sclerosis. After removal of 0 bases from V and 6 bases from J, the junction contained 8 bases not matched to a gene. This CDR3 spans 14 amino acids. Germline CDR1 reads SQVTM; CDR2 reads ANQGSEA. Libraries were prepared by immunoSEQ multiplex PCR; TCRdb keeps only in-frame clonotypes and omits some of them. The table shows tens of thousands of clones, with about nine tenths occurring only once. The input for sequencing was CD8+ T cells from peripheral blood mononuclear cells, taken in the first trimester of pregnancy. The chain joins TRBV29-1 to TRBJ2-7; TRBD1 matches 7 bases. This receptor was identified in a female donor with multiple sclerosis, enrolled in a pregnancy study. This chain's CDR3 is CSVEDLRAGGEQYF. As DNA, the CDR3 is TGCAGCGTTGAAGATCTGAGGGCAGGGGGCGAGCAGTACTTC.